Only one count was recorded for the clone carrying this TCR beta chain. As for time point: peripheral blood 6 weeks after treatment start. These data belong to a study of PD-L1 blockade in urothelial cancer. The method was immunoSEQ multiplex PCR; TCRdb's version includes in-frame clones alone and lacks a portion of them. The sample carries about 45,000 clones, roughly four fifths recorded once. Per the germline V gene, CDR1 is SGHNT and CDR2 is YYREEE (reference sequence). This CDR3 spans 15 amino acids. J gave up 6 bases and V 4 bases, and 9 bases lay outside the gene matches. The chain is built from TRBV5-4 and TRBJ2-2; TRBD1 agrees at 7 bases. This specimen consisted of PBMCs, obtained around atezolizumab (anti-PD-L1) treatment. This sequence was found in a man aged 60 to 75 with urothelial cancer. CDR3 in amino acids: CASSPGQNISGELFF. The CDR3 nucleotides are TGTGCCAGCAGCCCGGGACAGAACATCTCCGGGGAGCTGTTTTTT.